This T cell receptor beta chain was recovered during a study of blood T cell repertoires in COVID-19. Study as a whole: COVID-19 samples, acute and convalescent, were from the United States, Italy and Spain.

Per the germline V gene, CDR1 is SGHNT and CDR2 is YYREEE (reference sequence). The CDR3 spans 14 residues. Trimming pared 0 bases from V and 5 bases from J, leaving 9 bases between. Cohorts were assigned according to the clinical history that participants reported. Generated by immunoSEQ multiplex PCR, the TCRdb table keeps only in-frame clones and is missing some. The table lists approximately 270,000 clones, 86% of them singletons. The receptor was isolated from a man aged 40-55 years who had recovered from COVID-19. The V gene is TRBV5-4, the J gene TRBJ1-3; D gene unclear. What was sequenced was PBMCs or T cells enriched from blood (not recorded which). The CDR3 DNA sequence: TGTGCCAGCAGCTTGGAGGGAGCCCGAAACACCATATATTTT. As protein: CASSLEGARNTIYF.